Listed below are T cell receptor beta chains from one sample, sequenced in a study of blood T cell repertoires in COVID-19. Using immunoSEQ multiplex PCR, the repertoire was profiled, and TCRdb retains in-frame clones only, with some absent. The sample holds about 150,000 clones, 80% to 90% seen once. The sequenced sample was peripheral blood. The receptors shown here come from a woman in her thirties or forties with acute or convalescent COVID-19. Each CDR3 is given without its conserved first and last residue. The order of the fields is V gene, J gene, D gene, CDR3 protein. A D gene is named only where the DNA matches it firmly.

V: TRBV3-1/TRBV3-2
J: TRBJ2-7
D: .
CDR3: ASSHVSGEQY

V: TRBV5-1
J: TRBJ2-7
D: .
CDR3: ASASRADSYEQY

V: TRBV3-1/TRBV3-2
J: TRBJ1-2
D: TRBD1
CDR3: ASSQINRDRGYGYT

V: TRBV5-1
J: TRBJ2-6
D: .
CDR3: ASSLVPGAGANVLT

V: TRBV27
J: TRBJ1-3
D: .
CDR3: ASSLRRPSISGNTIY

V: TRBV3-1/TRBV3-2
J: TRBJ2-3
D: TRBD2
CDR3: ASSPSSAGGPDTQY

V: TRBV19
J: TRBJ2-2
D: .
CDR3: ASSLTGAGELF

V: TRBV29-1
J: TRBJ2-1
D: TRBD2
CDR3: SVEDLAGGYNEQF

V: TRBV9
J: TRBJ1-5
D: .
CDR3: ASSVDPGRNQPQH

V: TRBV5-6
J: TRBJ2-1
D: TRBD1
CDR3: ASTRGTGGAGGYNEQF

V: TRBV7-2
J: TRBJ1-2
D: .
CDR3: ASSLVSRDYGYT

V: TRBV6-5
J: TRBJ1-2
D: TRBD1
CDR3: ASSPRQGINGYT

V: TRBV6-1
J: TRBJ2-3
D: TRBD2
CDR3: ASSERAGGQTDTQY

V: TRBV4-2
J: TRBJ2-2
D: TRBD2
CDR3: ASSQLNGLAESPNTGELF

V: TRBV6-1
J: TRBJ1-6
D: .
CDR3: ASSDGSSYNSPLH

V: TRBV3-1/TRBV3-2
J: TRBJ1-1
D: .
CDR3: ASSQDEVANTEAF

V: TRBV5-1
J: TRBJ2-1
D: .
CDR3: ASSFQLNEQF

V: TRBV28
J: TRBJ2-6
D: .
CDR3: ASSSVKVRESLSGANVLT

V: TRBV6-1
J: TRBJ1-5
D: .
CDR3: ASSEFGAFNQPQH

V: TRBV19
J: TRBJ2-7
D: TRBD2
CDR3: ASNPSGTTYEQY

V: TRBV9
J: TRBJ2-3
D: TRBD2
CDR3: ASSAMTSGSTDTQY

V: TRBV5-1
J: TRBJ2-2
D: TRBD1
CDR3: ASSGGQVNTGELF

V: TRBV6-4
J: TRBJ2-7
D: .
CDR3: APKNDRRDEQY

V: TRBV10-3
J: TRBJ1-1
D: TRBD1
CDR3: AISEGQGNTEAF

V: TRBV5-1
J: TRBJ2-7
D: .
CDR3: ASSLTTGTSYEQY

V: TRBV29-1
J: TRBJ1-3
D: .
CDR3: SVGGAGNTIY

V: TRBV9
J: TRBJ2-3
D: .
CDR3: ASSPPQGSRDTQY

V: TRBV7-3
J: TRBJ1-3
D: .
CDR3: ASSPTPGTFGNTIY

V: TRBV30
J: TRBJ2-2
D: .
CDR3: AWSVLRTGELF

V: TRBV6-2/TRBV6-3
J: TRBJ2-1
D: .
CDR3: ASSLGTSSNEQF

V: TRBV5-8
J: TRBJ1-2
D: .
CDR3: ASTRQSPNYGYT

V: TRBV19
J: TRBJ1-6
D: .
CDR3: ASSMGHRINNSPLH

V: TRBV21-1
J: TRBJ1-4
D: .
CDR3: ASSRWTGMGEKLF

V: TRBV7-2
J: TRBJ2-7
D: TRBD1
CDR3: ASSLVQGSYEQY

V: TRBV5-1
J: TRBJ2-3
D: .
CDR3: ASSPGQTSTDTQY

V: TRBV28
J: TRBJ2-2
D: .
CDR3: ASSPRGPYTGELF

V: TRBV10-3
J: TRBJ1-2
D: TRBD1
CDR3: AISPGQPNYGYT

V: TRBV6-2/TRBV6-3
J: TRBJ2-2
D: TRBD2
CDR3: ASSYESLAGGDTGELF

V: TRBV5-6
J: TRBJ1-3
D: .
CDR3: ASSLGGTHLFSGNTIY

V: TRBV6-5
J: TRBJ1-4
D: .
CDR3: ASSPSTGGREKLF